Each of the 9 T cell receptor beta chains below was sequenced from the same sample in a study of T cells in Graves' hyperthyroidism and ophthalmopathy. Amplified regions were TCR beta CDR3 sequences from RNA transcripts. Researchers ran a first-round RT-PCR on the TCR CDR3 using the HTBI primer set. Via MiXCR, TCRdb re-called the multiplex PCR reads, giving one row per CDR3 protein. The sample records some 300,000 distinct CDR3 sequences, approximately 18% being singletons. Material for sequencing was blood. The receptors stem from a man aged 50-60 years with Graves' ophthalmopathy.

This sequence joins TRBV20-1 and TRBJ2-1; D possibly matches TRBD1 or TRBD2 (5 bases each). Germline V gene data show CDR1 as DFQATT and CDR2 as SNEGSKA (reference sequence). Trimming removed 7 bases at V and 9 bases at J, with 25 bases between. There are 15 residues in the CDR3. The CDR3 nucleotides read TGCAGTGTGGTTAGACGGGACGTAATCCACCCTGAGCAGTTCTTC. Translating it yields CSVVRRDVIHPEQFF.

The table lists this clonotype with a few counts. The CDR3 DNA follows: TGTGCCAGCAGCCGCCGGACAGGCGGAAAGGGGGAGACCCAGTACTTC. Its protein is CASSRRTGGKGETQYF. This sequence joins TRBV14 and TRBJ2-5; TRBD1 agrees at 7 bases. The CDR3 spans 16 residues. The V gene end was trimmed by 4 bases and the J gene end by 5 bases; junction bases not matched to a gene: 13. CDR1 SGHDN and CDR2 FVKESK come from the germline V gene. Supplemented by reference TRBV14 and TRBJ2-5, the full variable domain reads EAGVTQFPSHSVIEKGQTVTLRCDPISGHDNLYWYRRVMGKEIKFLLHFVKESKQDESGMPNNRFLAERTGGTYSTLKVQPAELEDSGVYFCASSRRTGGKGETQYFGPGTRLLVL.

The genes are TRBV7-2 and TRBJ2-2; the match to TRBD1 covers 7 bases. Germline V gene data show CDR1 as SGHTA and CDR2 as FQGNSA. This CDR3 has 15 amino acids. V lost 3 bases, J lost 1 base, and 2 bases stayed unmatched. The CDR3 loop reads CASSFRTGNTGELFF. For the CDR3, the DNA is TGTGCCAGCAGCTTCAGGACAGGGAACACCGGGGAGCTGTTTTTT. Using reference TRBV7-2 and TRBJ2-2 for the parts outside the CDR3, the full variable domain is GAGVSQSPSNKVTEKGKDVELRCDPISGHTALYWYRQSLGQGLEFLIYFQGNSAPDKSGLPSDRFSAERTGGSVSTLTIQRTQQEDSAVYLCASSFRTGNTGELFFGEGSRLTVL.

This clonotype was recorded at least ten times. The chain carries TRBV30 and TRBJ2-7, with D maybe TRBD2 (5 bases). Trimming took off 0 bases at V and 5 bases at J, with 14 bases between the two ends. This CDR3 is built from 14 residues. Germline CDR1 GTSNPN, CDR2 SVGIG (reference sequence). CDR3: CAWSVHTSGDEQYF. CDR3 bases: TGTGCCTGGAGTGTACATACTAGTGGTGACGAGCAGTACTTC.

The sample holds many counts of this clonotype. The rearrangement uses TRBV12-3 or TRBV12-4 and TRBJ1-3, with a weak D call TRBD1 (5 bases). V dropped 6 bases and J dropped 0 bases, with 21 bases sitting between them. This CDR3 is built from 18 residues. The CDR3 sequence: CASRRPGALSVSGNTIYF. DNA of the CDR3: TGTGCCAGCAGACGCCCCGGGGCCCTCAGCGTCTCTGGAAACACCATATATTTT.

The sample holds a few counts of this clonotype. The chain combines TRBV6-2 or TRBV6-3 with TRBJ2-7; 9 bases agree with TRBD1. The CDR3 contains 14 residues. V lost 7 bases to trimming and J lost 2 bases; unmatched junction nucleotides: 6. CDR1 is MNHEY, CDR2 SVGEGT, per germline. CDR3 sequence reads: CASTRGQGTYEQYF. The CDR3 DNA follows: TGTGCCAGCACCCGAGGACAGGGGACCTACGAGCAGTACTTC.

In its sample, this clonotype was seen many times. The chain employs TRBV2 and TRBJ1-5; weak D call: TRBD1 (6 bases). V was shortened by 7 bases and J by 7 bases, with 11 bases between the two germline ends. The CDR3 runs 12 residues. Germline values: CDR1 SNHLY, CDR2 FYNNEI. CDR3 nucleotides: TGTGCCAGCAAAACAGGGAACCAGCCCCAGCATTTT. Protein: CASKTGNQPQHF.

This clonotype turned up a few times. A much larger clone differs by one base, so this may be a read error. V usage is TRBV11-2 and J usage is TRBJ2-1; 13 bases map to TRBD2. Trimming removed 8 bases from V and 9 bases from J; junction bases left unmatched: 10. CDR1 and CDR2 from the germline V gene are SGHAT and FQNNGV. The CDR3 contains 15 residues. CDR3 loop: CASGQTSGRGGEQFF. CDR3 bases: TGTGCCAGCGGGCAAACTAGCGGGAGGGGGGGTGAGCAGTTCTTC.

This clonotype has at least ten counts. The V call is TRBV30, the J call TRBJ2-7; the match to TRBD2 covers 9 bases. The V segment lost 6 bases and the J segment 0 bases; nucleotides outside the gene matches: 9. Germline CDR1 GTSNPN, CDR2 SVGIG (reference sequence). The CDR3 consists of 15 residues. Written as DNA, the CDR3 is TGTGCCTGCACCTTAGGGACTAGCACCTCCTACGAGCAGTACTTC. It codes for CACTLGTSTSYEQYF.